This T cell receptor (beta chain) appears in the sequencing data of a study of blood T cell repertoires in COVID-19. The overall study: Acute-phase and convalescent COVID-19 samples originated in the United States, Italy and Spain.

V was clipped by 6 bases and J by 2 bases, with 11 bases between them. The CDR3 runs to 14 residues. Germline CDR1 MDHEN, CDR2 SYDVKM. Per the original methods: Nucleated cell number was recorded as an estimate derived from reference gene primer amplification. This table comes from immunoSEQ multiplex PCR, and its TCRdb copy is limited to in-frame clones, with some not included. Clone size and the V and J calls come from that table; the DNA yielded D and trimming. The repertoire has roughly 140,000 clones, roughly 79% of them found once; the top ten carry approximately 8.6%. Input material: peripheral blood. The rearrangement joins TRBV28 to TRBJ1-3, with D tentatively TRBD1 (5 bases). The receptor's source is a man aged 45-65 years with active or convalescent COVID-19. The CDR3 DNA is TGTGCCAGCAGCCTGACAGTGCCTGGAAACACCATATATTTT. Protein: CASSLTVPGNTIYF.